What follows are 20 T cell receptor beta chains derived from one specimen sequenced in a study of blood T cells in healthy people across ages. Primed by a sample-barcoded 5' primer and a J-beta primer mix, a second PCR proceeded for roughly 7 to 11 cycles. TCRdb reanalysed the 5' RACE reads using MiXCR and keeps one entry per CDR3 protein. Among about 630,000 distinct CDR3 sequences listed, under 25% were seen once. What was sequenced was blood. Source of these receptors: a man between 70 and 80 years old in good health.

The sample holds a few counts of this clonotype. J is TRBJ2-7 and V is TRBV20-1; 10 bases line up with TRBD1. Germline V gene data show CDR1 as DFQATT and CDR2 as SNEGSKA (reference sequence). V lost 4 bases, J lost 3 bases, and 3 bases stayed unmatched. The CDR3 totals 13 residues. This CDR3 reads CSAMDRGGYEQYF. As DNA, the CDR3 is TGCAGTGCTATGGACAGGGGGGGCTACGAGCAGTACTTC.

The V gene is TRBV5-1, the J gene TRBJ2-3, with D possibly matching TRBD2 (7 bases). Trimming pared 4 bases from V and 1 base from J, leaving 16 bases between. The CDR3 loop spans 16 amino acids. CDR1 is SGHRS, CDR2 YFSETQ, per germline. The CDR3 DNA sequence: TGCGCCAGCAGCCGGGGGGCTAGCGGAGGCACAGATACGCAGTATTTT. Translating it yields CASSRGASGGTDTQYF.

The V call is TRBV6-2 or TRBV6-3, the J call TRBJ2-5; the D gene is possibly TRBD1 (6 bases). The CDR3 covers 15 residues. From germline, CDR1 is MNHEY and CDR2 SVGEGT. V was clipped by 6 bases and J by 2 bases, with 16 bases between them. The CDR3 protein is CASSLFRGQQETQYF. The DNA for the CDR3 is TGTGCCAGCAGCCTATTCCGAGGACAGCAAGAGACCCAGTACTTC.

This clonotype turned up a few times. The V and J genes are TRBV5-4 and TRBJ1-4; D is uncertain. The germline gives CDR1 SGHNT, CDR2 YYREEE (reference sequence). This CDR3 region has 15 residues. The V and J ends lost 4 bases and 0 bases respectively, with 10 bases between them. Here the CDR3 DNA reads TGTGCCAGCAGCCTCTCATATGCAACTAATGAAAAACTGTTTTTT. Protein product: CASSLSYATNEKLFF.

J is TRBJ1-2 and V is TRBV30; possibly TRBD1 for D (5 bases). Germline lookup yields CDR1 GTSNPN and CDR2 SVGIG (reference sequence). V dropped 0 bases and J dropped 5 bases, with 19 bases sitting between them. The CDR3 sequence is 16 residues long. Written as DNA, the CDR3 is TGTGCCTGGAGTGTAGGGGCCACGAAAGTCGGATATGGCTACACCTTC. Translated, it gives CAWSVGATKVGYGYTF.

This clonotype has a handful of counts. The chain couples TRBV14 to TRBJ1-2, with TRBD1 as a possible D gene (5 bases). The germline gives CDR1 SGHDN, CDR2 FVKESK. The CDR3 sequence is 16 residues long. The germline V and J ends were trimmed by 0 bases and 4 bases, with 15 bases remaining between them. The CDR3 loop is CASSQDLRGVAYGYTF. In DNA, the CDR3 is TGTGCCAGCAGCCAAGATCTTCGGGGGGTAGCCTATGGCTACACCTTC.

V and J are TRBV6-5 and TRBJ2-7; 8 bases map to TRBD1. V gave up 7 bases and J gave up 5 bases; unmatched junction bases: 13. This CDR3 region has 15 residues. Germline assignment: CDR1 MNHEY and CDR2 SVGAGI. As DNA, the CDR3 is TGTGCCAGCACCCGCGGAGGACAGGGATCCCACGAGCAGTACTTC. The encoded protein is CASTRGGQGSHEQYF.

The chain recombines TRBV27 with TRBJ2-3; D is undetermined. The CDR3 runs 11 residues. The germline CDR1 and CDR2 sequences are MNHEY and SMNVEV (reference sequence). Deletions cut 3 bases from V and 7 bases from J, with 5 bases between. Written as DNA, the CDR3 is TGTGCCAGCAGTTTTAGAAATACGCAGTATTTT. It encodes CASSFRNTQYF.

CDR3 in DNA: TGTGCCAGCAGTTACGGGGTCGACACTGAAGCTTTCTTT. Its protein product is CASSYGVDTEAFF. The chain carries TRBV6-6 and TRBJ1-1; no clear D. Germline CDR1 MNHNY, CDR2 SVGAGI (reference sequence). CDR3 length: 13 residues. V lost 2 bases, J lost 3 bases, and 7 bases lay in between.

The rearrangement joins TRBV20-1 to TRBJ2-5; 9 bases are shared with TRBD1. Trimming cost V 5 bases and J 5 bases; bases outside gene matches: 15. The CDR3 consists of 16 residues. The germline V gene encodes CDR1 DFQATT and CDR2 SNEGSKA (reference sequence). CDR3 DNA: TGCAGTGCTGACGGGACAGGGAAGCTCGATCCGGAGACCCAGTACTTC. It yields the protein CSADGTGKLDPETQYF.

The chain uses TRBV5-8 and TRBJ1-4; perhaps TRBD1 as D (5 bases). Germline V CDR1 and CDR2: SGHTS, YDEGEE. This CDR3 is built from 13 residues. The V end lost 0 bases, the J end lost 12 bases, and 12 bases lay between the germline ends. For the CDR3, the DNA is TGTGCCAGCAGCTTGGGAGGGGATCGTCAACTGTTTTTT. This gives the protein CASSLGGDRQLFF.

The chain employs TRBV7-2 and TRBJ2-1; D possibly corresponds to TRBD2 (6 bases). Deletions cut 1 base from V and 7 bases from J, with 11 bases between. This CDR3 is 14 amino acids long. CDR1 and CDR2 (germline): SGHTA, FQGNSA. The CDR3 DNA reads as TGTGCCAGCAGCTTAGAGACGGGGAGGAATGAGCAGTTCTTC. Translating gives CASSLETGRNEQFF. The full variable domain, completed using reference TRBV7-2 and TRBJ2-1, is GAGVSQSPSNKVTEKGKDVELRCDPISGHTALYWYRQSLGQGLEFLIYFQGNSAPDKSGLPSDRFSAERTGGSVSTLTIQRTQQEDSAVYLCASSLETGRNEQFFGPGTRLTVL.

A few counts support this clonotype. Germline and junction disagree at one end, which may indicate a read error. This chain joins TRBV6-5 and TRBJ2-3; no definite D call. Germline V CDR1 and CDR2: MNHEY, SVGAGI. CDR3 length equals 15 residues. The CDR3 DNA reads TGTGCCGGCAGTTACGGGCGGATTAGCACAGATACGCAGTATTTT. This gives the protein CAGSYGRISTDTQYF.

This clonotype was picked up a small number of times. This sequence joins TRBV20-1 and TRBJ2-4, with 7 bases that match TRBD2. J was trimmed by 5 bases and V by 6 bases; bases with no gene match: 10. The CDR3 contains 14 residues. Per germline, CDR1 DFQATT and CDR2 SNEGSKA (reference sequence). Here the CDR3 reads CSAARPGRENIQYF. DNA of the CDR3: TGCAGTGCCGCCCGCCCAGGGAGGGAAAACATTCAGTACTTC.

The V and J genes are TRBV27 and TRBJ2-5, with no clear D. Germline assignment: CDR1 MNHEY and CDR2 SMNVEV (reference sequence). CDR3 length: 13 amino acids. The ends were cut back, 4 bases at V and 4 bases at J, with 10 bases in the middle. As DNA, the CDR3 is TGTGCCAGCAGTTGGGCCAGACGAGAGACCCAGTACTTC. This codes for CASSWARRETQYF.

V and J are TRBV27 and TRBJ2-2, with TRBD1 identical over 7 bases. Germline CDR1 and CDR2: MNHEY and SMNVEV (reference sequence). The CDR3 sequence is 17 residues long. V gave up 5 bases and J gave up 1 base; unmatched junction bases: 10. CDR3 region: CASSPPSRTGNTGELFF. CDR3 nucleotide sequence: TGTGCCAGCAGTCCGCCCTCCCGGACAGGGAACACCGGGGAGCTGTTTTTT.

This CDR3 reads CASRRDRASEQYF. CDR3 bases: TGTGCCAGCAGAAGGGACAGGGCGTCCGAGCAGTACTTC. The chain recombines TRBV6-1 with TRBJ2-7; 9 bases align to TRBD1. With 6 bases clipped from V and 6 bases from J, the junction kept 6 bases outside the gene matches. Germline lookup yields CDR1 MNHNS and CDR2 SASEGT. The CDR3 length is 13 residues.

V is TRBV12-3 or TRBV12-4 and J is TRBJ2-5; a weak D match, TRBD1 (5 bases). V was shortened by 8 bases and J by 1 base, with 14 bases between the two germline ends. The CDR3 runs 14 residues. DNA of the CDR3: TGTGCCAGCGGGGCGCAGGGCCCCCAAGAGACCCAGTACTTC. Encoded protein: CASGAQGPQETQYF.

This clonotype appeared a few times. V gene TRBV12-3 or TRBV12-4 combines with J gene TRBJ2-5; 8 bases match TRBD2. This CDR3 contains 12 residues. With 8 bases clipped from V and 7 bases from J, the junction kept 6 bases outside the gene matches. The CDR3 DNA is TGTGCCAGCGGGGGACTAGATGGGACCCAGTACTTC. It is translated as CASGGLDGTQYF.

This clonotype has more than one count but fewer than ten. V usage is TRBV2 and J usage is TRBJ2-5; no clear D gene. The CDR3 contains 12 residues. V was clipped by 7 bases and J by 1 base, with 7 bases between them. From germline, CDR1 is SNHLY and CDR2 FYNNEI. CDR3 sequence: CASMDGQETQYF. CDR3 sequence (DNA): TGTGCCAGCATGGACGGCCAAGAGACCCAGTACTTC. The complete variable domain, with remaining parts taken from reference TRBV2 and TRBJ2-5, reads EPEVTQTPSHQVTQMGQEVILRCVPISNHLYFYWYRQILGQKVEFLVSFYNNEISEKSEIFDDQFSVERPDGSNFTLKIRSTKLEDSAMYFCASMDGQETQYFGPGTRLLVL.